This TCR beta chain was profiled in a study of blood T cell repertoires in COVID-19. Whole-study context: Samples taken during acute and convalescent COVID-19 were collected in the United States, Italy and Spain.

Looked up from germline, CDR1 is SGHNT and CDR2 is YYREEE (reference sequence). Trimming took 4 bases from V and 9 from J; bases not matched to a gene: 16. This CDR3 region has 17 residues. Enrolled through a virtual design, the participants were between roughly 18 and 90 years of age and came from around 25 US areas. Clinical history reported by participants formed the basis on which cohorts were assigned. The study counted Cohort 3 donors as recovered given two negative PCRs, clearance, or symptom resolution. Some clones are missing from TCRdb's copy, which holds only in-frame ones; the method was immunoSEQ multiplex PCR. This table has around 150,000 clones, around 82% appearing once.

The V call is TRBV5-4, the J call TRBJ1-6, with 7 bases lining up with TRBD1. The clonotype was recovered from a man aged 35-49 years who had recovered from COVID-19. Material: PBMCs or T cells enriched from blood (not recorded which). CDR3 nucleotide sequence: TGTGCCAGCAGCCGTGACGTACTACAGGGGTTGGCTTCACCCCTCCACTTT. Translation gives CASSRDVLQGLASPLHF.